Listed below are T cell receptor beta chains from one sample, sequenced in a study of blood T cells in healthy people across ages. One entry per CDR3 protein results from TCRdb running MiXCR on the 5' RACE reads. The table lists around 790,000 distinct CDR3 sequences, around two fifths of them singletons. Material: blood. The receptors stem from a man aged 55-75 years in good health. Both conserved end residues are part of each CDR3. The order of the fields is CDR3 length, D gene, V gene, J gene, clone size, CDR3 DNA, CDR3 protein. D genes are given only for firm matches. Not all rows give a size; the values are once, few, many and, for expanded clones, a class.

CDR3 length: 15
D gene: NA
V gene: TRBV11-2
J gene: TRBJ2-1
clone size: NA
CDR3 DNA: TGTGCCAGCAGCACCCAACCGGGGTACCCCAATGAGCAGTTCTTC
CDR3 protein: CASSTQPGYPNEQFF

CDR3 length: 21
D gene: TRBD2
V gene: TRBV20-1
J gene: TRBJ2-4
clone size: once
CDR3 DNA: TGCAGTGCTAGGGATCAAAAACCACGGGACCGGCGGGGGGGAGCCAAAAACATTCAGTACTTC
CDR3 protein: CSARDQKPRDRRGGAKNIQYF

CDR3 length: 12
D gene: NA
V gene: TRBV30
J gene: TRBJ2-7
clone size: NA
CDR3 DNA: TGTGCCTGGAGTATTCCAGGAGGCGAGCAGTACTTC
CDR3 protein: CAWSIPGGEQYF

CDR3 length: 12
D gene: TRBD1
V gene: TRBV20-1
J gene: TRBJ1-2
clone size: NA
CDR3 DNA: TGCAGTGCTAAAGACAGGGGCTTTGGCTACACCTTC
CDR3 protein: CSAKDRGFGYTF

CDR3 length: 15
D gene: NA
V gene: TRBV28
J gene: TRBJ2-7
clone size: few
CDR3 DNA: TGTGCCAGCAGTTCCCACCCGGACCGACGGGTGGACCAGTACTTC
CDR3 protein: CASSSHPDRRVDQYF

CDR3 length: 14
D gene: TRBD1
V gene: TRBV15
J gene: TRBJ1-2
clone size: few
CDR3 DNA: TGTGCCACCAGCAGAGACCAGGGGGGGTATGGCTACACCTTC
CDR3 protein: CATSRDQGGYGYTF

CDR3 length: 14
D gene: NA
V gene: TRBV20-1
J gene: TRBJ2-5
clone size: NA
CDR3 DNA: TGCAGTGCTAGAGGGGGAAATCTTCAAGAGACCCAGTACTTC
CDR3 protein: CSARGGNLQETQYF

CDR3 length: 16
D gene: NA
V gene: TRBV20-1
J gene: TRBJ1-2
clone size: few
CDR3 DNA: TGCAGTGCTAAGCTCGACGGAAAGAGGGGCTACTATGGCTACACCTTC
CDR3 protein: CSAKLDGKRGYYGYTF

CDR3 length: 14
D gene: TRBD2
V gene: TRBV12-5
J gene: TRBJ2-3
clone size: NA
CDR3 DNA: TGTGCTAGTGGTTTTAGCGGGGGAGGAGATACGCAGTATTTT
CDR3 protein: CASGFSGGGDTQYF

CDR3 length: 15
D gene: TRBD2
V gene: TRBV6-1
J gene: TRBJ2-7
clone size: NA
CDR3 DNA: TGTGCCAGCAGTGACCAGCGGACTAGTGGCTACGAGCAGTACTTC
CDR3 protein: CASSDQRTSGYEQYF

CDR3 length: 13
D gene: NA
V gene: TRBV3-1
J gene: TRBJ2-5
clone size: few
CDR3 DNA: TGTGCCAGCAGCCAAGTACGACAAGAGACCCAGTACTTC
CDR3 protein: CASSQVRQETQYF

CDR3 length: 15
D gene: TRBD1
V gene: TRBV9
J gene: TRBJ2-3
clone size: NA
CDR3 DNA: TGTGCCAGCAGCGAAGGGGACAGAAGCACAGATACGCAGTATTTT
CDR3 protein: CASSEGDRSTDTQYF

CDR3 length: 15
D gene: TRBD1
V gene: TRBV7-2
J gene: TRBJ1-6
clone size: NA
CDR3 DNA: TGTGCCAGCAGCTTAGACAGGGGAGAACATTCACCCCTCCACTTT
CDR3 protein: CASSLDRGEHSPLHF

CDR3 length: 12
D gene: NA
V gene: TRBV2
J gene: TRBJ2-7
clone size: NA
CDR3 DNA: TGTGCCACCCTGGGGAGGACGGACGAGCAGTACTTC
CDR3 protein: CATLGRTDEQYF

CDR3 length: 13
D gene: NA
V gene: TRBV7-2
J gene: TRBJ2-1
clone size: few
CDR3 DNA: TGTGCCAGCAGACCAGGCAGCGGGAATGAGCAGTTCTTC
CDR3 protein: CASRPGSGNEQFF